The next 27 T cell receptor beta chains were all read from a single sample in a study of T cell changes during pregnancy in multiple sclerosis. Sequencing was performed with immunoSEQ multiplex PCR; in TCRdb, only in-frame clones are kept and a portion is missing. The sample consists of tens of thousands of clones, about nine tenths of them appearing once. The sequenced sample was CD4+ T cells from peripheral blood mononuclear cells, obtained in the second trimester of pregnancy. The receptor set was obtained from a female donor with multiple sclerosis, enrolled in a pregnancy study.

This clone was counted only a few times. J is TRBJ1-1 and V is TRBV2; weak D call: TRBD1 (5 bases). The CDR3 covers 14 residues. Germline CDR1 SNHLY, CDR2 FYNNEI. The V end was cut by 7 bases, the J end by 5 bases, with 17 bases between. Here the CDR3 reads CASILRDSRTEAFF. CDR3 DNA: TGTGCCAGCATTCTCCGAGACAGTAGAACTGAAGCTTTCTTT.

The chain couples TRBV4-2 to TRBJ2-3; tentatively, D is TRBD1 (5 bases). This CDR3 is built from 15 residues. V was clipped by 1 base and J by 2 bases, with 10 bases between them. CDR1 and CDR2 (germline): LGHNA, YNFKEQ. Here the CDR3 reads CASSQGPGLTDTQYF. Here the CDR3 DNA reads TGTGCCAGCAGCCAAGGGCCAGGGCTCACAGATACGCAGTATTTT.

This clone occurred a few times. CDR3 coding DNA: TGTGCCAGCAGTGAAAGATCAGTGGCGAACACTGAAGCTTTCTTT. It encodes CASSERSVANTEAFF. The chain recombines TRBV6-1 with TRBJ1-1; D ambiguous. CDR1 and CDR2 from the germline V gene are MNHNS and SASEGT. The CDR3 is 15 residues long. Trimming stripped 2 bases from V and 1 base from J, with 11 bases between.

This rearrangement joins TRBV30 to TRBJ2-2; D might be TRBD2 (6 bases). The V end lost 1 base, the J end lost 4 bases, and 10 bases lay between the germline ends. The CDR3 spans 14 residues. Germline CDR1 is GTSNPN and CDR2 is SVGIG (reference sequence). The CDR3 region is CAWSAGVGTGELFF. CDR3 DNA: TGTGCCTGGAGTGCGGGAGTGGGCACCGGGGAGCTGTTTTTT.

The chain links TRBV28 to TRBJ1-2, with 12 bases matching TRBD1. The germline gives CDR1 MDHEN, CDR2 SYDVKM. With V trimmed by 5 bases and J by 2 bases, 3 bases remained unmatched. There are 15 residues in the CDR3. This CDR3 reads CASSIGTGGNYGYTF. CDR3 DNA: TGTGCCAGCAGTATTGGGACAGGGGGCAACTATGGCTACACCTTC.

The CDR3 protein is CASSHYGRRESYEQYF. The CDR3 DNA reads TGTGCCAGTTCCCATTACGGCCGGCGGGAGTCCTACGAGCAGTACTTC. The J gene is TRBJ2-7, the V gene TRBV19; 7 positions match TRBD2. This CDR3 is 16 amino acids long. The germline CDR1 and CDR2 sequences are LNHDA and SQIVND (reference sequence). V was pared by 8 bases and J by 1 base, with 14 bases of the junction left unmatched.

V and J are TRBV2 and TRBJ2-4, with a weak D call TRBD2 (6 bases). Germline CDR1 reads SNHLY; CDR2 reads FYNNEI. The CDR3 runs to 15 residues. V was pared by 4 bases and J by 5 bases, with 15 bases between. This chain's CDR3 is CASSGLGSEENIQYF. The CDR3 DNA reads as TGTGCCAGCAGTGGGCTCGGGAGCGAAGAAAACATTCAGTACTTC.

The chain carries TRBV5-1 and TRBJ2-5; 7 bases are shared with TRBD1. J was trimmed by 3 bases and V by 1 base; bases with no gene match: 0. This CDR3 has 13 amino acids. Germline V CDR1 and CDR2: SGHRS, YFSETQ. DNA of the CDR3: TGCGCCAGCAGCTTGACAGGGGAAGAGACCCAGTACTTC. Translating it yields CASSLTGEETQYF. The full variable domain, its missing parts supplied by reference TRBV5-1 and TRBJ2-5, is KAGVTQTPRYLIKTRGQQVTLSCSPISGHRSVSWYQQTPGQGLQFLFEYFSETQRNKGNFPGRFSGRQFSNSRSEMNVSTLELGDSALYLCASSLTGEETQYFGPGTRLLVL.

The V and J genes are TRBV9 and TRBJ1-2, with D hard to call. In germline, CDR1 is SGDLS, CDR2 YYNGEE. V dropped 4 bases and J dropped 0 bases, with 13 bases sitting between them. The CDR3 extends over 15 amino acids. The CDR3 DNA follows: TGTGCCAGCAGCCCCCGGACCGGGACTAACTATGGCTACACCTTC. Translation gives CASSPRTGTNYGYTF.

The chain has TRBV5-1 and TRBJ2-7, with TRBD1 identical over 8 bases. Germline CDR1 and CDR2: SGHRS and YFSETQ. This CDR3 region has 16 residues. V was pared by 2 bases and J by 2 bases, with 9 bases of the junction left unmatched. Here the CDR3 DNA reads TGCGCCAGCAGCTTAGCAACAGGGGGGTGGCCCTACGAGCAGTACTTC. The encoded protein is CASSLATGGWPYEQYF.

The rearrangement joins TRBV6-5 to TRBJ1-2, with unresolved D. The germline V and J ends were trimmed by 8 bases and 5 bases, with 21 bases remaining between them. The CDR3 runs to 15 residues. Germline lookup yields CDR1 MNHEY and CDR2 SVGAGI. CDR3 sequence reads: CASGSWTPDGYGYTF. In DNA form, the CDR3 reads TGTGCCAGCGGGTCGTGGACTCCCGACGGGTATGGCTACACCTTC.

This sequence joins TRBV5-4 and TRBJ2-4; TRBD1 agrees at 9 bases. The CDR3 covers 15 residues. V was clipped by 0 bases and J by 3 bases; unmatched bases: 1. The germline gives CDR1 SGHNT, CDR2 YYREEE (reference sequence). The CDR3 DNA reads TGTGCCAGCAGCTTGGGACAGGGGGTCAAAAACATTCAGTACTTC. This codes for CASSLGQGVKNIQYF.

This clone came up once. J is TRBJ2-2 and V is TRBV23-1; a weak D match, TRBD2 (6 bases). TRBV23-1 is recorded as an ORF, its role being uncertain. Trimming pared 4 bases from V and 3 bases from J, leaving 15 bases between. The CDR3 totals 16 residues. The CDR3 sequence is CASSLPGLADTGELFF. In DNA form, the CDR3 reads TGCGCCAGCAGTCTCCCGGGACTTGCCGACACCGGGGAGCTGTTTTTT.

V and J are TRBV14 and TRBJ1-3; TRBD1 might be the D (6 bases). The CDR3 runs to 15 residues. Trimming left V 3 bases short and J 4 bases short, with 13 bases between. Looked up from germline, CDR1 is SGHDN and CDR2 is FVKESK. Here the CDR3 reads CASSQIQGSGNTIYF. In nucleotides, the CDR3 is TGTGCCAGCAGCCAGATACAGGGTTCCGGAAACACCATATATTTT.

The chain is built from TRBV2 and TRBJ1-2; no clear D. The germline V and J ends were trimmed by 5 bases and 2 bases, with 9 bases remaining between them. The CDR3 has 13 amino acids. Germline loops: CDR1 SNHLY, CDR2 FYNNEI. CDR3 coding DNA: TGTGCCAGCAGTCAGGCCGTGAACTATGGCTACACCTTC. Encoded protein: CASSQAVNYGYTF.

The sample holds one count of this clone. The chain has TRBV5-1 and TRBJ2-3; 7 bases fit TRBD2. V shed 0 bases, J shed 6 bases, and the junction held 10 bases outside the gene matches. The CDR3 contains 16 residues. The germline CDR1 and CDR2 sequences are SGHRS and YFSETQ. CDR3 in DNA: TGCGCCAGCAGCTTGGGGTCGGGACTAACGGGTGATACGCAGTATTTT. It is translated as CASSLGSGLTGDTQYF.

The chain couples TRBV5-5 to TRBJ2-6; the D gene is possibly TRBD2 (6 bases). CDR3 size: 15 residues. Deletions cut 2 bases from V and 2 bases from J, with 8 bases between. Germline lookup yields CDR1 SGHKS and CDR2 YYEKEE (reference sequence). This chain's CDR3 is CASSFGGTGANVLTF. The CDR3 DNA reads as TGTGCCAGCAGCTTCGGCGGGACTGGGGCCAACGTCCTGACTTTC.

The chain combines TRBV29-1 with TRBJ1-2; TRBD1 is a possible D gene (5 bases). This CDR3 has 13 amino acids. V lost 1 base and J lost 2, with 8 bases in between. Germline assignment: CDR1 SQVTM and CDR2 ANQGSEA. CDR3 region: CSVEGRGNYGYTF. The CDR3 coding sequence is TGCAGCGTTGAAGGCCGGGGGAACTATGGCTACACCTTC.

This clone was seen only a few times. The genes are TRBV5-4 and TRBJ2-3, with TRBD2 matching 10 bases. CDR1 is SGHNT, CDR2 YYREEE, per germline (reference sequence). This CDR3 is 17 amino acids long. V lost 0 bases, J lost 4 bases, and 8 bases stayed unmatched. The CDR3 spells CASSLVRLAGTPDTQYF. The CDR3 DNA is TGTGCCAGCAGCTTGGTGCGACTAGCGGGTACGCCAGATACGCAGTATTTT.

This rearrangement joins TRBV2 to TRBJ2-2, with 10 bases aligning to TRBD1. V lost 5 bases to trimming and J lost 4 bases; unmatched junction nucleotides: 4. Germline V CDR1 and CDR2: SNHLY, FYNNEI. The CDR3 is made up of 15 amino acids. This chain's CDR3 is CASSKGQGITGELFF. The CDR3 nucleotides are TGTGCCAGCAGTAAGGGACAGGGGATCACCGGGGAGCTGTTTTTT.

The CDR3 nucleotides are TGTGCCAGCAGCGCCGGACTAGCGTTGGTCGATGAGCAGTTCTTC. The encoded protein is CASSAGLALVDEQFF. J is TRBJ2-1 and V is TRBV11-2, with 9 bases lining up with TRBD2. V was clipped by 5 bases and J by 8 bases; unmatched bases: 10. The CDR3 has 15 amino acids. Germline CDR1 is SGHAT and CDR2 is FQNNGV.

The chain recombines TRBV10-3 with TRBJ1-2, with D unresolved. Germline-derived CDR1 and CDR2 are ENHRY and SYGVKD. The CDR3 sequence is 12 residues long. Trimming took off 5 bases at V and 6 bases at J, with 10 bases between the two ends. The CDR3 sequence: CAISQVMNGYTF. CDR3 in DNA: TGTGCCATCAGTCAGGTGATGAATGGCTACACCTTC.

The J gene is TRBJ2-1, the V gene TRBV5-4; weak D call: TRBD2 (5 bases). The V end lost 4 bases, the J end lost 3 bases, and 11 bases lay between the germline ends. CDR1 SGHNT and CDR2 YYREEE come from the germline V gene (reference sequence). There are 14 residues in the CDR3. This CDR3 is CASSEDSIYNEQFF. The CDR3 DNA follows: TGTGCCAGCAGCGAGGACTCAATCTACAATGAGCAGTTCTTC.

V and J are TRBV5-6 and TRBJ1-1, with D maybe TRBD1 (6 bases). From germline, CDR1 is SGHDT and CDR2 YYEEEE. The V end lost 4 bases, the J end lost 2 bases, and 12 bases lay between the germline ends. The CDR3 consists of 14 residues. DNA of the CDR3: TGTGCCAGCAGCGAAGGGGGGGGCAACACTGAAGCTTTCTTT. The encoded protein is CASSEGGGNTEAFF. Supplemented by reference TRBV5-6 and TRBJ1-1, the full variable domain reads DAGVTQSPTHLIKTRGQQVTLRCSPKSGHDTVSWYQQALGQGPQFIFQYYEEEERQRGNFPDRFSGHQFPNYSSELNVNALLLGDSALYLCASSEGGGNTEAFFGQGTRLTVV.

This sequence joins TRBV18 and TRBJ1-1; TRBD1 agrees at 8 bases. The J segment lost 4 bases and the V segment lost 0 bases, leaving 7 bases of the junction unmatched. In germline, CDR1 is KGHSH, CDR2 LQKENI. The CDR3 totals 16 residues. DNA for the CDR3: TGTGCCAGCTCACCACCGTCTAACAGGGGGGCCACTGAAGCTTTCTTT. It is translated as CASSPPSNRGATEAFF.

The rearrangement joins TRBV4-1 to TRBJ2-1, with D perhaps matching TRBD1 (5 bases). The CDR3 loop spans 15 amino acids. Germline CDR1 reads MGHRA; CDR2 reads YSYEKL. Trimming pared 3 bases from V and 0 bases from J, leaving 9 bases between. CDR3 sequence: CASSQGLASYNEQFF. The CDR3 coding sequence is TGCGCCAGCAGCCAGGGGCTGGCCTCCTACAATGAGCAGTTCTTC.

The chain is built from TRBV4-1 and TRBJ2-3; maybe TRBD1 (5 bases). V lost 2 bases, J lost 6 bases, and 9 bases lay in between. The CDR3 spans 13 residues. Germline V gene lookup returns CDR1 MGHRA and CDR2 YSYEKL. The CDR3 loop reads CASSQSPGDTQYF. DNA of the CDR3: TGCGCCAGCAGCCAAAGTCCAGGGGATACGCAGTATTTT.